The sample holds many counts of the clone carrying this TCR beta chain. The antigen remains unidentified. This sample's time point: persistent/refractory GD, antithyroid drugs over 5 years with positive TRAb. There was RNA extracted from PBMCs, and the TCR library was made from it. The sample originates from a study of regulatory T cells in long-lasting Graves disease. Arm-PCR of CDR3 regions and iRepertoire HTBI primers were used to build TCR beta libraries. As originally analysed: Across all samples, about 60 TRBV segments and 15 or so TRBJ segments were identified. Via MiXCR, TCRdb re-called the multiplex PCR reads, giving one row per CDR3 protein. The V and J calls and clone size come from TCRdb's table, not from the authors' own analysis. The sample records 430,000 or so distinct CDR3 sequences, about 21% being singletons. The study's findings and limits: Samples came from peripheral blood alone, without thyroid tissue. The number of shared public clonotypes was higher in persistent patients (about 2,700) than new patients (around 960). When disease was persistent, TRBV28, TRBJ1-2 and TRBJ2-5 were the favored segments.

Germline-derived CDR1 and CDR2 are MNHEY and SVGAGI. This CDR3 contains 17 residues. The germline V and J ends were trimmed by 0 bases and 2 bases, with 16 bases remaining between them. This material consisted of peripheral blood mononuclear cells (PBMCs), taken when the disease was refractory, from a patient treated with antithyroid drugs. This receptor was identified in a female donor with Graves disease. This rearrangement joins TRBV6-5 to TRBJ1-1; tentatively, D is TRBD1 (6 bases). CDR3 nucleotides: TGTGCCAGCAGTTACTCCCCGACAGGCCCCATCAACACTGAAGCTTTCTTT. It encodes CASSYSPTGPINTEAFF.